This T cell receptor (beta chain) appears in the sequencing data of a study of blood T cells in healthy people across ages. This CDR3 has 13 amino acids. Germline CDR1 reads MNHEY; CDR2 reads SVGEGT. The use of a sample-barcoded 5' primer and a J-beta primer mix characterized a second PCR of roughly 7 to 12 cycles. TCRdb independently ran MiXCR on the 5' RACE reads; one entry per CDR3 protein. Among hundreds of thousands of distinct CDR3 sequences listed, approximately 24% were seen once. This sample was also put to use in a study of T cells of mothers and their children.

This chain connects TRBV6-2 or TRBV6-3 to TRBJ2-1, with unresolved D. The J call may be in error: the DNA end matches TRBJ2-5 better. The clonotype comes from a boy younger than 18 in good health. The sequencing input was blood. The CDR3 DNA follows: TGTGCCAGCAGTTACTCGACCAGACAGACCCAGTACTTC. Translating it yields CASSYSTRQTQYF.